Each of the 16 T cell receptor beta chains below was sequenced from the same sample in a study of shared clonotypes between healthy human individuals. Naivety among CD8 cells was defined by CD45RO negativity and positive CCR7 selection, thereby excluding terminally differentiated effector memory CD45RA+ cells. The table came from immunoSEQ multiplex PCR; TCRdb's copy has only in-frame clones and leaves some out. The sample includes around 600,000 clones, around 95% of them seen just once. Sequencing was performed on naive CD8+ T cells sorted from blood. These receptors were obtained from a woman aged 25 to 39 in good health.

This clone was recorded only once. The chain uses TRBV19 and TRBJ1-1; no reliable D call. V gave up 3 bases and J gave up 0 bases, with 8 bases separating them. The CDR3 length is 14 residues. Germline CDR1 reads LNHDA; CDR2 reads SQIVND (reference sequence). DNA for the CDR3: TGTGCCAGTAGTATCGGCCGACTGAACACTGAAGCTTTCTTT. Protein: CASSIGRLNTEAFF.

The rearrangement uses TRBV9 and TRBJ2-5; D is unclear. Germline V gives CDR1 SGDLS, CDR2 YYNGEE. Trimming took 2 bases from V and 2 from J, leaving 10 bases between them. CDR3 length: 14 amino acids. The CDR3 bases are TGTGCCAGCAGCGTCGACGGTGGACAAGAGACCCAGTACTTC. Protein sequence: CASSVDGGQETQYF.

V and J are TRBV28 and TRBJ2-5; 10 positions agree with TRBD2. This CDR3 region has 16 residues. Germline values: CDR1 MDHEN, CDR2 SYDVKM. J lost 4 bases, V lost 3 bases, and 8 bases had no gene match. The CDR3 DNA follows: TGTGCCAGCAGTTTCTTGCTAGCGGGGGAGGGAGAGACCCAGTACTTC. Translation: CASSFLLAGEGETQYF.

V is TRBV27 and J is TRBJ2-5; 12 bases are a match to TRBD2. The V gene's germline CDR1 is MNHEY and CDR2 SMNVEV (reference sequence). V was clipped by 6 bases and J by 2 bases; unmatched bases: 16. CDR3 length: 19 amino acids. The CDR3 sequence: CASSRFFLAGGLLQETQYF. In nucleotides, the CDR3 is TGTGCCAGCAGCCGCTTCTTCCTAGCGGGAGGGCTCCTGCAAGAGACCCAGTACTTC.

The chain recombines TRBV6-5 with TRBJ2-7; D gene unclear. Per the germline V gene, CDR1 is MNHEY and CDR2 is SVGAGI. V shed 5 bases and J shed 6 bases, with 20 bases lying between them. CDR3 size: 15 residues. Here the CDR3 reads CASSPLLGSIGEQYF. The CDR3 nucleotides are TGTGCCAGCAGTCCCCTGTTGGGGTCTATTGGCGAGCAGTACTTC.

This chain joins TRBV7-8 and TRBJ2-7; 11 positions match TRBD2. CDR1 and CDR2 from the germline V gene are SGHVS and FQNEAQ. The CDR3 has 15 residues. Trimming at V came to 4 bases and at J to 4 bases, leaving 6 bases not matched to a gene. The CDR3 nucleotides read TGTGCCAGCAGCTGGGGACTAGCGGTGGAGTACGAGCAGTACTTC. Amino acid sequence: CASSWGLAVEYEQYF.

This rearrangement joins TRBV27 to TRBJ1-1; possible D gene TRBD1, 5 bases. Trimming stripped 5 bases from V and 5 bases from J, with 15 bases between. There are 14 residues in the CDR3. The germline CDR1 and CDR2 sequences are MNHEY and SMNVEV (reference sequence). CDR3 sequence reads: CASSLQPKGTEAFF. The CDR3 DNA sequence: TGTGCCAGCAGTCTACAGCCCAAGGGGACTGAAGCTTTCTTT.

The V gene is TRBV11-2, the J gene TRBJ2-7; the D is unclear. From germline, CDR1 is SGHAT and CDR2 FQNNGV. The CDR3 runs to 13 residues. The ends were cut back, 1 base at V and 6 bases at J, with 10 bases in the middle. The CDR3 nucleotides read TGTGCCAGCAGCTTAGGACGTGGGTCCGAGCAGTACTTC. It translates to CASSLGRGSEQYF.

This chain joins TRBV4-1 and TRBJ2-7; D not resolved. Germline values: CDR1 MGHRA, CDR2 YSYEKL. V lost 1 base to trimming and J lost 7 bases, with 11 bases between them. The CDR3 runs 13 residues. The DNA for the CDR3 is TGCGCCAGCAGCCAAGGGATAGCTGGGGAGCAGTACTTC. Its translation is CASSQGIAGEQYF.

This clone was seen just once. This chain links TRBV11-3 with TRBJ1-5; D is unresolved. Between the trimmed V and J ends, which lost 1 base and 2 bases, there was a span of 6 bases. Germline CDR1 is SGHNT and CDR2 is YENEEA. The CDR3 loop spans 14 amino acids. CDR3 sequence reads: CASSLVHGNQPQHF. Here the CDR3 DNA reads TGTGCCAGCAGCTTAGTACATGGCAATCAGCCCCAGCATTTT.

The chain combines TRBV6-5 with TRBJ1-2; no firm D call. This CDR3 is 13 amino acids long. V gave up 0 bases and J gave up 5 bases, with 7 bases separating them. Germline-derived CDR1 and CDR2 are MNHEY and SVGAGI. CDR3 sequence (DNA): TGTGCCAGCAGTTACTCTTTTCGGTATGGCTACACCTTC. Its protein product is CASSYSFRYGYTF.

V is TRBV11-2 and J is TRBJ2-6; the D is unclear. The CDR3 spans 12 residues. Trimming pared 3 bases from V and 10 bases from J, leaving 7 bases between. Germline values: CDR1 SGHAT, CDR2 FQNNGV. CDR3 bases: TGTGCCAGCAGCTTGGGTATGAACGTCCTGACTTTC. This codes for CASSLGMNVLTF.

CDR3 sequence (DNA): TGTGCTAGTGGTTGGGATATTGGCTACGAGCAGTACTTC. Its protein product is CASGWDIGYEQYF. The genes are TRBV12-5 and TRBJ2-7; D not resolved. CDR1 and CDR2 from the germline V gene are LGHNT and FRNRAP. Trimming cost V 4 bases and J 3 bases, with 10 bases left between them. The CDR3 has 13 amino acids. Using reference TRBV12-5 and TRBJ2-7 for the parts outside the CDR3, the full variable domain is DARVTQTPRHKVTEMGQEVTMRCQPILGHNTVFWYRQTMMQGLELLAYFRNRAPLDDSGMPKDRFSAEMPDATLATLKIQPSEPRDSAVYFCASGWDIGYEQYFGPGTRLTVT.

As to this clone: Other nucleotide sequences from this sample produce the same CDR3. This CDR3 is CASSQDSYGYTF. The DNA of the CDR3 is TGCGCCAGCAGCCAAGACAGCTATGGCTACACCTTC. The V gene is TRBV4-1, the J gene TRBJ1-2; no firm D call. Germline V CDR1 and CDR2: MGHRA, YSYEKL. The CDR3 extends over 12 amino acids. V was clipped by 0 bases and J by 4 bases, with 3 bases between them.

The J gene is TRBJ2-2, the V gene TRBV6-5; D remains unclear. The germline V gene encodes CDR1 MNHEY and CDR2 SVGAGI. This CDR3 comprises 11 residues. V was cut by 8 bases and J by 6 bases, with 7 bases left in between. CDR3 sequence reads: CASFRAGELFF. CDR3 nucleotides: TGTGCCAGCTTCCGCGCCGGGGAGCTGTTTTTT.

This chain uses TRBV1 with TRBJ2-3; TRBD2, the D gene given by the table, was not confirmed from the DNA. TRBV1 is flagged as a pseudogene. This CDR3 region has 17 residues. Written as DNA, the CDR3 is TGCACCAGCAGCCAAGTTGAACAGCGGGGCCGTCGGGATACGCAGTATTTT. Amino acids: CTSSQVEQRGRRDTQYF.